The T cell receptor beta chain described here comes from a study of blood T cell repertoires in COVID-19. Study context: Donors in the United States, Italy and Spain gave samples during acute or convalescent COVID-19.

Per the study methods: Cell counts per sample came from amplifying reference gene primers. Sequencing was performed with immunoSEQ multiplex PCR; in TCRdb, only in-frame clones are kept and a portion is missing. That table furnishes V, J and clone size, whereas the DNA furnished D and trimming. The sample lists some 520,000 clones, nearly 90% seen once, with 0.9% in the top ten. The germline V gene has CDR1 MDHEN and CDR2 SYDVKM. The CDR3 totals 11 residues. Trimming shortened V by 8 bases and J by 9 bases, and 13 bases separated the two germline ends. This clone was seen a single time. Specimen: peripheral blood. The TCR sequence derives from a man aged 18 to 29 with COVID-19, enrolled during active disease. The V gene is TRBV28, the J gene TRBJ1-2; D is unresolved. This chain's CDR3 is CASFGLGSYTF. The CDR3 nucleotides are TGTGCCAGCTTTGGGCTTGGTAGCTACACCTTC.